What follows are 27 T cell receptor beta chains derived from one specimen sequenced in a study of pediatric ulcerative colitis. Repertoires were generated with immunoSEQ multiplex PCR, while TCRdb's copy carries only in-frame clones and drops some. This sample has 54,000 or so clones; around 87% occur once, and the top ten carry 1.5%. Specimen: blood. The receptors stem from a boy younger than 18 who was a control in a study of pediatric ulcerative colitis.

The chain joins TRBV19 to TRBJ1-6, with TRBD1 matching 8 bases. This CDR3 is built from 16 residues. Germline lookup yields CDR1 LNHDA and CDR2 SQIVND (reference sequence). V lost 6 bases and J lost 0; bases outside the gene matches: 4. CDR3 DNA: TGTGCCAGTAGCGACAGGGGCCGCTCCTATAATTCACCCCTCCACTTT. This encodes CASSDRGRSYNSPLHF.

This clone was detected once. The chain recombines TRBV30 with TRBJ1-3, with D hard to call. Between the trimmed V and J ends, which lost 6 bases and 0 bases, there was a span of 15 bases. The CDR3 length is 15 residues. Germline loops: CDR1 GTSNPN, CDR2 SVGIG (reference sequence). CDR3 sequence: CACRRLGFSGNTIYF. Here the CDR3 DNA reads TGTGCCTGCCGCAGACTTGGCTTCTCTGGAAACACCATATATTTT.

This chain uses TRBV28 with TRBJ2-7; D might be TRBD1 (5 bases). Trimming cost V 8 bases and J 4 bases, with 24 bases left between them. CDR3 length: 16 residues. CDR1 is MDHEN, CDR2 SYDVKM, per germline. DNA of the CDR3: TGTGCCAGCCAAGGCGTTCCGGTGACAGCAAGTTACGAGCAGTACTTC. The encoded protein is CASQGVPVTASYEQYF.

The chain recombines TRBV20-1 with TRBJ2-5; D remains unclear. With the DNA end fitting TRBJ2-7 better, the J assignment may be wrong. Germline values: CDR1 DFQATT, CDR2 SNEGSKA (reference sequence). This CDR3 contains 10 residues. The CDR3 DNA sequence: TGCAGTGCCAGCTTCTACGAGCAGTACTTC. Translating gives CSASFYEQYF.

The chain uses TRBV25-1 and TRBJ1-1, with a weak D call TRBD1 (6 bases). V lost 7 bases to trimming and J lost 0 bases, with 15 bases between them. CDR3 length: 15 amino acids. Germline lookup yields CDR1 MGHDK and CDR2 SYGVNS. The CDR3 bases are TGTGCCAGCACCCCCCGGAGGGGGATGAACACTGAAGCTTTCTTT. Amino acid sequence: CASTPRRGMNTEAFF.

This chain connects TRBV19 to TRBJ2-7; 8 bases are a match to TRBD1. The CDR3 is 16 residues long. V lost 1 base and J lost 2; bases outside the gene matches: 7. Germline V lookup: CDR1 LNHDA, CDR2 SQIVND (reference sequence). The DNA for the CDR3 is TGTGCCAGTAGTATAGGAGGGGACAGGATTACCTACGAGCAGTACTTC. This translates into CASSIGGDRITYEQYF.

This chain uses TRBV18 with TRBJ1-1; D remains unclear. V lost 1 base and J 4 bases, leaving 13 bases between the germline ends. The CDR3 contains 15 residues. Germline CDR1 is KGHSH and CDR2 is LQKENI. CDR3 sequence: CASSPRMEGSTEAFF. CDR3 sequence (DNA): TGTGCCAGCTCACCACGGATGGAGGGAAGCACTGAAGCTTTCTTT.

This rearrangement joins TRBV30 to TRBJ1-4, with TRBD1 as a possible D gene (5 bases). The CDR3 is made up of 15 amino acids. Per germline, CDR1 GTSNPN and CDR2 SVGIG (reference sequence). Trimming took off 0 bases at V and 2 bases at J, with 10 bases between the two ends. As DNA, the CDR3 is TGTGCCTGGAGTGTTCAGGGCGGGACTAATGAAAAACTGTTTTTT. Protein product: CAWSVQGGTNEKLFF. The whole variable domain, filled in from reference TRBV30 and TRBJ1-4, reads SQTIHQWPATLVQPVGSPLSLECTVEGTSNPNLYWYRQAAGRGLQLLFYSVGIGQISSEVPQNLSASRPQDRQFILSSKKLLLSDSGFYLCAWSVQGGTNEKLFFGSGTQLSVL.

The rearrangement links TRBV28 to TRBJ2-5, with TRBD2 matching 15 bases. Per the germline V gene, CDR1 is MDHEN and CDR2 is SYDVKM. The trim removed 4 bases at V and 6 bases at J, leaving 12 bases unmatched. This CDR3 has 18 amino acids. CDR3 DNA: TGTGCCAGCAGTTCTGGACTAGCGGGAGGGAGAGCAGGAAAGACCCAGTACTTC. Encoded protein: CASSSGLAGGRAGKTQYF.

The V call is TRBV4-3, the J call TRBJ2-7; 8 bases fit TRBD1. Germline CDR1 LGHNA, CDR2 YSLEER. The J segment lost 2 bases and the V segment lost 1 base, leaving 4 bases of the junction unmatched. CDR3 length equals 15 residues. Here the CDR3 DNA reads TGCGCCAGCAGCCAAGTTTCAGGGGGCGCCTACGAGCAGTACTTC. Its protein product is CASSQVSGGAYEQYF.

The V gene is TRBV10-3, the J gene TRBJ2-2; no reliable D call. Germline loops: CDR1 ENHRY, CDR2 SYGVKD. Trimming stripped 0 bases from V and 6 bases from J, with 8 bases between. This CDR3 contains 14 residues. The CDR3 coding sequence is TGTGCCATCAGTGAGTCTTGGGGTCCCGGGGAGCTGTTTTTT. Its translation: CAISESWGPGELFF.

The V call is TRBV29-1, the J call TRBJ1-2; 9 bases fit TRBD1. Germline V gene sequence: CDR1 SQVTM, CDR2 ANQGSEA. The length of the CDR3 is 15 residues. V shed 5 bases, J shed 7 bases, and the junction held 14 bases outside the gene matches. DNA for the CDR3: TGCAGCGTTTTAGGGGGGGACAGGGACTTTCGTGGCTACACCTTC. The encoded protein is CSVLGGDRDFRGYTF. The whole variable domain, filled in from reference TRBV29-1 and TRBJ1-2, reads SAVISQKPSRDICQRGTSLTIQCQVDSQVTMMFWYRQQPGQSLTLIATANQGSEATYESGFVIDKFPISRPNLTFSTLTVSNMSPEDSSIYLCSVLGGDRDFRGYTFGSGTRLTVV.

The table lists this clone with a count of one. The genes are TRBV18 and TRBJ2-1; TRBD1 agrees at 7 bases. The CDR3 covers 13 residues. V gave up 4 bases and J gave up 10 bases; unmatched junction bases: 7. Germline lookup yields CDR1 KGHSH and CDR2 LQKENI. The CDR3 bases are TGTGCCAGCTCACAATCCCGGGACAGAGAGCAGTTCTTC. This sequence encodes CASSQSRDREQFF. The full variable domain, in which reference TRBV18 and TRBJ2-1 provide the parts outside the CDR3, is NAGVMQNPRHLVRRRGQEARLRCSPMKGHSHVYWYRQLPEEGLKFMVYLQKENIIDESGMPKERFSAEFPKEGPSILRIQQVVRGDSAAYFCASSQSRDREQFFGPGTRLTVL.

This chain uses TRBV19 with TRBJ1-2; no definite D call. Trimming pared 3 bases from V and 3 bases from J, leaving 8 bases between. The CDR3 has 13 residues. CDR1 and CDR2 (germline): LNHDA, SQIVND (reference sequence). The CDR3 loop is CASSISLYYGYTF. The CDR3 bases are TGTGCCAGTAGTATCAGCCTCTACTATGGCTACACCTTC.

This chain links TRBV4-1 with TRBJ2-7; 9 bases map to TRBD2. The CDR3 loop spans 16 amino acids. V dropped 3 bases and J dropped 3; count of bases not matched to a gene: 9. Germline-derived CDR1 and CDR2 are MGHRA and YSYEKL. The CDR3 loop is CASSQFSGSNIYEQYF. Here the CDR3 DNA reads TGCGCCAGCAGCCAGTTTAGCGGGAGCAACATCTACGAGCAGTACTTC.

The genes are TRBV6-1 and TRBJ2-1, with 8 bases aligning to TRBD2. V lost 4 bases and J lost 2; bases outside the gene matches: 16. There are 19 residues in the CDR3. Germline CDR1 reads MNHNS; CDR2 reads SASEGT. In DNA form, the CDR3 reads TGTGCCAGCAGTGCGGGGGGGCTAGCGGCCCTGTCCCCCTACAATGAGCAGTTCTTC. Amino acids: CASSAGGLAALSPYNEQFF.

The gene calls are TRBV6-1 and TRBJ1-6; possible D gene TRBD1, 6 bases. Trimming shortened V by 6 bases and J by 10 bases, and 13 bases separated the two germline ends. The CDR3 runs 13 residues. The germline gives CDR1 MNHNS, CDR2 SASEGT. The DNA for the CDR3 is TGTGCCAGCAGAGGGGGGGCTGGCTCACCCCTCCACTTT. Protein product: CASRGGAGSPLHF.

The V and J genes are TRBV6-9 and TRBJ2-3; 15 bases are a match to TRBD2. With 6 bases clipped from V and 4 bases from J, the junction kept 5 bases outside the gene matches. Per the germline V gene, CDR1 is MNHGY and CDR2 is SVAAGI. CDR3 length: 16 amino acids. The CDR3 sequence is CASRYGLAGGADTQYF. In nucleotides, the CDR3 is TGTGCCAGCAGATATGGACTAGCGGGAGGGGCAGATACGCAGTATTTT.

This chain links TRBV10-1 with TRBJ2-3; 12 bases fit TRBD2. V lost 0 bases to trimming and J lost 3 bases; unmatched junction nucleotides: 7. The CDR3 length is 18 residues. Germline assignment: CDR1 WNHNN and CDR2 SYGVQD (reference sequence). CDR3 loop: CASSESRRTSGVTDTQYF. DNA for the CDR3: TGCGCCAGCAGTGAGTCACGACGGACTAGCGGGGTAACAGATACGCAGTATTTT.

This clone has just one count. The chain employs TRBV7-3 and TRBJ2-3, with TRBD2 matching over 13 bases. The V and J ends lost 5 bases and 6 bases, in that order; junction bases with no gene match: 8. The germline V gene has CDR1 SGHTA and CDR2 FQGTGA. CDR3 length: 16 amino acids. CDR3 sequence reads: CASSPGLAGDVDTQYF. The CDR3, as DNA: TGTGCCAGCAGCCCAGGACTAGCGGGAGATGTGGATACGCAGTATTTT.

The chain has TRBV19 and TRBJ2-7; the match to TRBD1 covers 7 bases. The V and J ends lost 1 base and 6 bases, in that order; junction bases with no gene match: 6. From germline, CDR1 is LNHDA and CDR2 SQIVND (reference sequence). The CDR3 runs to 14 residues. DNA for the CDR3: TGTGCCAGTAGTATAGTCCCGACAGGGAGCGAGCAGTACTTC. Protein product: CASSIVPTGSEQYF.

The chain recombines TRBV7-9 with TRBJ1-1; D gene uncertain. The V gene lost 3 bases and the J gene lost 3 bases, with 11 bases spanning the gap. The CDR3 is 14 residues long. The germline CDR1 and CDR2 sequences are SEHNR and FQNEAQ (reference sequence). CDR3 nucleotide sequence: TGTGCCAGCAGCTTGGGTCCTTCGGACACTGAAGCTTTCTTT. The encoded protein is CASSLGPSDTEAFF.

The chain couples TRBV28 to TRBJ2-3, with a possible D match to TRBD1 (6 bases). Trimming took 2 bases from V and 2 from J, leaving 11 bases between them. This CDR3 spans 15 amino acids. The germline CDR1 and CDR2 sequences are MDHEN and SYDVKM. For the CDR3, the DNA is TGTGCCAGCAGTTTAGGGGGCAGCTACACAGATACGCAGTATTTT. Translation gives CASSLGGSYTDTQYF.

V is TRBV27 and J is TRBJ1-1, with D maybe TRBD1 (6 bases). V was shortened by 5 bases and J by 4 bases, with 14 bases between the two germline ends. The germline CDR1 and CDR2 sequences are MNHEY and SMNVEV (reference sequence). The CDR3 loop spans 14 amino acids. CDR3 nucleotide sequence: TGTGCCAGCAGTACCGTACAGGGTTTCACTGAAGCTTTCTTT. Protein: CASSTVQGFTEAFF.

The chain recombines TRBV6-5 with TRBJ2-1; no reliable D call. In germline, CDR1 is MNHEY, CDR2 SVGAGI. V lost 6 bases, J lost 5 bases, and 5 bases lay in between. The CDR3 totals 11 residues. The chain's CDR3 is CASSLNNEQFF. In DNA, the CDR3 is TGTGCCAGCAGCCTAAACAATGAGCAGTTCTTC.

This clone is a singleton in its sample. The V and J genes are TRBV9 and TRBJ2-1; the match to TRBD2 covers 7 bases. Germline CDR1 is SGDLS and CDR2 is YYNGEE. V lost 0 bases to trimming and J lost 6 bases; unmatched junction nucleotides: 12. There are 17 residues in the CDR3. DNA for the CDR3: TGTGCCAGCAGCGTAGGGGGCGGGAGTTCCCCCGGCAATGAGCAGTTCTTC. It codes for CASSVGGGSSPGNEQFF.

The chain joins TRBV7-9 to TRBJ2-1, with 9 bases that match TRBD1. V shed 5 bases, J shed 9 bases, and the junction held 17 bases outside the gene matches. CDR3 length: 17 amino acids. The germline V gene encodes CDR1 SEHNR and CDR2 FQNEAQ (reference sequence). CDR3 residues: CASSPIGGTGKTFEQFF. DNA of the CDR3: TGTGCCAGCAGCCCTATAGGAGGGACAGGGAAAACTTTTGAGCAGTTCTTC.